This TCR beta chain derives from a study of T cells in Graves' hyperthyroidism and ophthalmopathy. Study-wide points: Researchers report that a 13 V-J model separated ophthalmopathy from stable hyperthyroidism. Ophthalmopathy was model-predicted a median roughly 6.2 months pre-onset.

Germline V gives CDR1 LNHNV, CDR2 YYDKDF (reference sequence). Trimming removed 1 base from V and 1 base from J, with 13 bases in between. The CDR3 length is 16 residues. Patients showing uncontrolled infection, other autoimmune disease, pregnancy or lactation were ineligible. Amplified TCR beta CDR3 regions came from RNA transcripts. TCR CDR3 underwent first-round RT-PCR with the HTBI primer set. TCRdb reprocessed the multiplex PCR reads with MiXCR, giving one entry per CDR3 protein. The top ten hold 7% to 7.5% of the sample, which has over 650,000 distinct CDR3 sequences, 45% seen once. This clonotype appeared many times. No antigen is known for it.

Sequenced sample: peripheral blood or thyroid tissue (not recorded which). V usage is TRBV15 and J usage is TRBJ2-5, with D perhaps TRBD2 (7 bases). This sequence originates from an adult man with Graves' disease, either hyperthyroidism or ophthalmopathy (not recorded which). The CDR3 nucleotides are TGTGCCACCAGCAGAGCCTGGGGGGGCCCCCAAGAGACCCAGTACTTC. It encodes CATSRAWGGPQETQYF.